This TCR beta chain was profiled in a study of monozygotic twins with inflammatory bowel disease. The study, taken as a whole, reports: IBD patients shared fewer clonotypes with other individuals than healthy twins, especially patients with disease activity signs.

After re-calling the 5' RACE reads, TCRdb lists one entry per CDR3 protein, DNA absent. This table lists about 210,000 distinct CDR3 sequences. The CDR3 is 15 amino acids. Germline CDR1 and CDR2: SGHVS and FNYEAQ. A note on this clonotype: Its target is unknown.

The receptor was isolated from a human donor with ulcerative colitis or Crohn's disease, or a healthy co-twin of an affected twin (not recorded which). The chain employs TRBV7-6 and TRBJ1-4. Sequencing was carried out using blood. CDR3 protein: CASSSDISTNEKLFF.